Shown below are 28 T cell receptor beta chains from a single sample sequenced in a study of shared clonotypes between healthy human individuals. The protocol was immunoSEQ multiplex PCR, while the TCRdb copy is restricted to in-frame clones and leaves out a portion. The data show roughly 95,000 clones, around half seen once. The material sequenced was PBMCs. The receptors were gathered from a woman in her forties in good health. Some clones in this sample may be carry-over from other donors' samples.

The CDR3 loop is CASSGGGASGRIPEQYF. DNA for the CDR3: TGTGCCAGCAGTGGGGGAGGAGCGAGCGGGAGGATTCCCGAGCAGTACTTC. The chain uses TRBV27 and TRBJ2-7, with 9 bases matching TRBD2. V trimming: 5 bases; J trimming: 6 bases; junction bases outside the gene matches: 17. CDR1 MNHEY and CDR2 SMNVEV come from the germline V gene (reference sequence). The CDR3 is made up of 17 amino acids.

This clone was detected ten times or more. The rearrangement joins TRBV6-5 to TRBJ2-7; D is uncertain. V was clipped by 6 bases and J by 7 bases, with 22 bases between them. This CDR3 comprises 15 residues. CDR1 and CDR2 (germline): MNHEY, SVGAGI. The CDR3 loop is CASSLSLDKLKEQYF. The CDR3 DNA sequence: TGTGCCAGCAGCCTCAGTCTAGACAAACTGAAAGAGCAGTACTTC.

The chain uses TRBV4-1 and TRBJ2-5; 8 nucleotides line up with TRBD2. The end of the DNA fits TRBJ2-7 better, so the J call may be wrong. CDR1 is MGHRA and CDR2 is YSYEKL in the germline V gene. This CDR3 region has 15 residues. The CDR3 protein is CASSQGAGVVYEQYF. DNA for the CDR3: TGCGCCAGCAGCCAAGGAGCGGGAGTCGTCTACGAGCAGTACTTC.

As concerns this clone: This may stem from a read error, because a much larger clone lies one nucleotide away. The chain joins TRBV29-1 to TRBJ2-6, with 9 bases matching TRBD1. The CDR3 totals 18 residues. In germline, CDR1 is SQVTM, CDR2 ANQGSEA. The CDR3 is CSVEFLGQGGSGANVPTF. CDR3 DNA sequence: TGCAGCGTTGAATTTTTGGGACAGGGAGGCTCTGGGGCCAACGTCCCGACTTTC.

This clone showed up many times. The chain employs TRBV7-8 and TRBJ2-5; 12 bases line up with TRBD2. Trimming took 1 base from V and 5 from J; bases not matched to a gene: 5. The CDR3 totals 16 residues. From germline, CDR1 is SGHVS and CDR2 FQNEAQ. CDR3 region: CASSLGLAGVRETQYF. The CDR3 bases are TGTGCCAGCAGCTTAGGACTAGCGGGAGTTCGGGAGACCCAGTACTTC.

This clone has more than one count but fewer than ten. V is TRBV29-1 and J is TRBJ1-1; D not resolved. The germline V gene encodes CDR1 SQVTM and CDR2 ANQGSEA. The CDR3 runs 14 residues. V was cut by 0 bases and J by 3 bases, with 11 bases left in between. The CDR3 protein is CSVEEAGRDTEAFF. In nucleotides, the CDR3 is TGCAGCGTTGAAGAGGCAGGTAGGGACACTGAAGCTTTCTTT.

Of note for this clone: A far larger clone is only one base removed, so a read error is likely. The gene calls are TRBV9 and TRBJ2-1; D is undetermined. The germline V gene encodes CDR1 SGDLS and CDR2 YYNGEE. V was shortened by 0 bases and J by 3 bases, with 4 bases between the two germline ends. This CDR3 region has 13 residues. For the CDR3, the DNA is TGTGCCAGCAGCGTAGACGACTACAATGAGCAGTTCTTC. This sequence encodes CASSVDDYNEQFF.

The V call is TRBV6-5, the J call TRBJ2-3, with TRBD1 matching 7 bases. With V trimmed by 8 bases and J by 8 bases, 13 bases remained unmatched. There are 14 residues in the CDR3. CDR1 is MNHEY and CDR2 is SVGAGI in the germline V gene. CDR3: CASGYGTDHPTQYF. The CDR3 DNA is TGTGCCAGCGGATACGGGACAGATCACCCTACGCAGTATTTT.

In regard to this clone: A far larger clone differs by one base, so this is likely a read error. This chain connects TRBV4-1 to TRBJ1-4; 7 bases are shared with TRBD1. The CDR3 totals 15 residues. Looked up from germline, CDR1 is MGHRA and CDR2 is YSYEKL. The CDR3 DNA sequence: TGCGCCGGCAGCCAAGCCCGGGACAGCACTGAAAAACTGTTTTTT. It yields the protein CAGSQARDSTEKLFF.

J is TRBJ2-1 and V is TRBV28; the match to TRBD2 covers 9 bases. The CDR3 has 15 amino acids. Germline assignment: CDR1 MDHEN and CDR2 SYDVKM. Unmatched junction bases numbered 6, after V lost 7 bases and J lost 2 bases. The CDR3 spells CASITGGRAYNEQFF. The CDR3 coding sequence is TGTGCCAGCATCACGGGCGGGAGGGCCTACAATGAGCAGTTCTTC.

Remarks on this clone: The sample carries other DNA sequences with the same CDR3. The V gene is TRBV4-3, the J gene TRBJ2-2; D is unclear. Germline lookup yields CDR1 LGHNA and CDR2 YSLEER. There are 14 residues in the CDR3. The V end lost 0 bases, the J end lost 4 bases, and 6 bases lay between the germline ends. The CDR3 here is CASSQDVGTGELFF. In DNA, the CDR3 is TGCGCCAGCAGCCAAGATGTCGGCACCGGGGAGCTGTTTTTT.

Comment on this clone: A junction boundary mismatches the germline segment, possibly from a read error. The genes are TRBV29-1 and TRBJ1-1; D possibly corresponds to TRBD1 (5 bases). CDR3 size: 12 residues. CDR1 is SQVTM and CDR2 is ANQGSEA in the germline V gene. The CDR3 nucleotides are TGCAGCGCTGAAGCAGGGTTCGCTGAAGCTTTCTTT. It is translated as CSAEAGFAEAFF.

This clone has ten or more counts. V gene TRBV28 combines with J gene TRBJ2-7; TRBD1 agrees at 8 bases. Per germline, CDR1 MDHEN and CDR2 SYDVKM. Losses at the gene ends were 4 bases for V and 3 bases for J; bases not matched to a gene: 5. The length of the CDR3 is 14 residues. Here the CDR3 reads CASSSDRGSYEQYF. DNA of the CDR3: TGTGCCAGCAGTTCCGACAGGGGAAGCTACGAGCAGTACTTC.

V gene TRBV30 combines with J gene TRBJ1-2, with TRBD1 matching 9 bases. V shed 3 bases and J 8 bases; nucleotides not matched to a gene: 10. Germline V CDR1 and CDR2: GTSNPN, SVGIG (reference sequence). This CDR3 region has 14 residues. The CDR3 reads CAWSAPGQGQGYTF. CDR3 bases: TGTGCCTGGAGCGCACCGGGACAGGGCCAAGGCTACACCTTC.

This clone was counted many times. The chain combines TRBV27 with TRBJ2-6, with 9 bases lining up with TRBD1. Germline trimming cut 5 bases from V and 1 base from J; bases unmatched to any gene: 6. The CDR3 is 17 residues long. CDR1 is MNHEY and CDR2 is SMNVEV in the germline V gene (reference sequence). For the CDR3, the DNA is TGTGCCAGCAGTCCTGGGACAGGGCTATCTGGGGCCAACGTCCTGACTTTC. Translating gives CASSPGTGLSGANVLTF.

This clone was found many times. The chain is built from TRBV29-1 and TRBJ1-3, with D uncertain. Germline CDR1 reads SQVTM; CDR2 reads ANQGSEA. With 6 bases removed from V and 0 bases from J, the gap between germline ends came to 3 bases. This CDR3 comprises 11 residues. The CDR3: CSVSSGNTIYF. The CDR3 DNA follows: TGCAGCGTCAGCTCTGGAAACACCATATATTTT.

In this sample, this clone turned up a few times. The chain carries TRBV10-3 and TRBJ1-5; D uncertain. Trimming took off 4 bases at V and 2 bases at J, with 6 bases between the two ends. Germline V gene lookup returns CDR1 ENHRY and CDR2 SYGVKD. The CDR3 covers 13 residues. For the CDR3, the DNA is TGTGCCATCAGTGGTCAGGGCAATCAGCCCCAGCATTTT. Its protein is CAISGQGNQPQHF.

The chain has TRBV18 and TRBJ2-7; 10 bases are shared with TRBD2. V lost 8 bases to trimming and J lost 5 bases; unmatched junction nucleotides: 9. Germline CDR1 is KGHSH and CDR2 is LQKENI. The CDR3 extends over 14 amino acids. CDR3 protein: CASSQAGGAHEQYF. CDR3 nucleotide sequence: TGTGCCAGCAGCCAAGCGGGAGGGGCCCACGAGCAGTACTTC.

Many counts were recorded for this clone. The genes are TRBV5-1 and TRBJ2-7; D uncertain. Germline V gives CDR1 SGHRS, CDR2 YFSETQ. The length of the CDR3 is 11 residues. Trimming stripped 4 bases from V and 1 base from J, with 3 bases between. CDR3 DNA: TGCGCCAGCAGCGAATCCTACGAGCAGTACTTC. Its protein is CASSESYEQYF.

This clone was recorded a few times. In nucleotides, the CDR3 is TGTGCCAGCAGCTTAGTGGCACTGTGGGAGACCCAGTACTTC. This translates into CASSLVALWETQYF. The chain combines TRBV11-2 with TRBJ2-5; no clear D. Trimming removed 1 base at V and 5 bases at J, with 11 bases between. Germline V gene lookup returns CDR1 SGHAT and CDR2 FQNNGV. This CDR3 has 14 residues.

This clone was counted many times. The V and J genes are TRBV6-1 and TRBJ2-5; 7 bases match TRBD2. Germline assignment: CDR1 MNHNS and CDR2 SASEGT. The J segment lost 6 bases and the V segment lost 5 bases, leaving 6 bases of the junction unmatched. CDR3 size: 13 residues. This chain's CDR3 is CASSSWGGKTQYF. For the CDR3, the DNA is TGTGCCAGCAGTTCCTGGGGGGGAAAGACCCAGTACTTC.

Only a few counts were recorded for this clone. This rearrangement joins TRBV29-1 to TRBJ2-5, with 7 bases fitting TRBD1. CDR3 length: 13 amino acids. Germline assignment: CDR1 SQVTM and CDR2 ANQGSEA. V lost 6 bases to trimming and J lost 3 bases; unmatched junction nucleotides: 7. The CDR3 coding sequence is TGCAGCGTCGCAGGGACAGATAAAGAGACCCAGTACTTC. Its protein product is CSVAGTDKETQYF. The whole variable domain, filled in from reference TRBV29-1 and TRBJ2-5, reads SAVISQKPSRDICQRGTSLTIQCQVDSQVTMMFWYRQQPGQSLTLIATANQGSEATYESGFVIDKFPISRPNLTFSTLTVSNMSPEDSSIYLCSVAGTDKETQYFGPGTRLLVL.

This sequence joins TRBV29-1 and TRBJ2-7, with 9 bases lining up with TRBD1. V trimming: 5 bases; J trimming: 2 bases; junction bases outside the gene matches: 1. Looked up from germline, CDR1 is SQVTM and CDR2 is ANQGSEA. This CDR3 contains 12 residues. The CDR3 here is CSVRQGAYEQYF. DNA of the CDR3: TGCAGCGTTCGACAGGGGGCCTACGAGCAGTACTTC.

The chain is built from TRBV28 and TRBJ2-5, with D possibly matching TRBD1 (5 bases). Trimming shortened V by 7 bases and J by 7 bases, and 13 bases separated the two germline ends. The CDR3 consists of 12 residues. The V gene's germline CDR1 is MDHEN and CDR2 SYDVKM. In DNA, the CDR3 is TGTGCCAGCAAGGGGAACATGGGGACCCAGTACTTC. Translation: CASKGNMGTQYF.

V gene TRBV9 combines with J gene TRBJ1-1, with D unclear. The V end lost 2 bases, the J end lost 0 bases, and 5 bases lay between the germline ends. The CDR3 has 13 amino acids. The V gene's germline CDR1 is SGDLS and CDR2 YYNGEE. CDR3: CASSVSVNTEAFF. In nucleotides, the CDR3 is TGTGCCAGCAGCGTGTCGGTGAACACTGAAGCTTTCTTT. Full variable domain (outside the CDR3, taken from reference TRBV9 and TRBJ1-1): DSGVTQTPKHLITATGQRVTLRCSPRSGDLSVYWYQQSLDQGLQFLIQYYNGEERAKGNILERFSAQQFPDLHSELNLSSLELGDSALYFCASSVSVNTEAFFGQGTRLTVV.

This chain uses TRBV18 with TRBJ1-1; D is unresolved. Trimming pared 2 bases from V and 1 base from J, leaving 8 bases between. CDR1 and CDR2 (germline): KGHSH, LQKENI. The CDR3 totals 14 residues. This CDR3 reads CASSPITKNTEAFF. Written as DNA, the CDR3 is TGTGCCAGCTCACCAATAACAAAGAACACTGAAGCTTTCTTT.

The rearrangement joins TRBV4-2 to TRBJ2-1; tentatively, D is TRBD2 (5 bases). Deletions cut 1 base from V and 2 bases from J, with 6 bases between. There are 14 residues in the CDR3. Germline V lookup: CDR1 LGHNA, CDR2 YNFKEQ. The CDR3 sequence: CASSQAGTYNEQFF. The CDR3 DNA is TGTGCCAGCAGCCAAGCGGGAACCTACAATGAGCAGTTCTTC.

The chain joins TRBV6-6 to TRBJ1-3; no clear D gene. CDR3 size: 15 residues. Germline CDR1 reads MNHNY; CDR2 reads SVGAGI (reference sequence). The V and J ends lost 5 bases and 0 bases respectively, with 11 bases between them. The CDR3 DNA reads TGTGCCAGCAGTCCCAGCTTTATCTCTGGAAACACCATATATTTT. It encodes CASSPSFISGNTIYF.